This T cell receptor (beta chain) was identified in a study of T cell changes during pregnancy in multiple sclerosis. The protocol was immunoSEQ multiplex PCR, while the TCRdb copy is restricted to in-frame clones and leaves out a portion. Of nearly 80,000 clones listed, around 94% are singletons. V lost 5 bases and J lost 2; bases outside the gene matches: 5. Germline loops: CDR1 LNHDA, CDR2 SQIVND (reference sequence). The CDR3 extends over 15 amino acids. Material: CD4+ T cells from peripheral blood mononuclear cells, obtained before pregnancy. This sequence joins TRBV19 and TRBJ2-3, with 9 positions matching TRBD2. The sequence was obtained from a female donor with multiple sclerosis, enrolled in a pregnancy study. The CDR3 DNA is TGTGCCAGTAGTTGGGCGGGAGGGGACACAGATACGCAGTATTTT. Translating it yields CASSWAGGDTDTQYF.